This T cell receptor (beta chain) is from a study of regulatory T cells in long-lasting Graves disease. Building of the TCR beta libraries involved iRepertoire HTBI primers and Arm-PCR of CDR3 regions. MiXCR, run by TCRdb on the multiplex PCR reads, gives a single entry per CDR3 protein. The profile shows a few hundred thousand distinct CDR3 sequences, roughly 21% of them singletons. The time point: persistent/refractory GD, antithyroid drugs over 5 years with positive TRAb. PBMCs provided the RNA from which the TCR library was made. Study-wide points: Persistent disease was characterized by preferential usage of TRBV28, TRBJ1-2 and TRBJ2-5.

This clonotype was detected ten times or more. What it recognizes is unknown. Germline CDR1 MNHEY, CDR2 SMNVEV (reference sequence). The length of the CDR3 is 14 residues. The ends lost 4 bases at V and 4 bases at J; junction bases unmatched: 6. The source is a female donor with Graves disease. The sample here was peripheral blood mononuclear cells (PBMCs), taken when the disease was refractory, from a patient treated with antithyroid drugs. This chain uses TRBV27 with TRBJ1-2; 7 positions match TRBD1. The CDR3 loop is CASSYTGDPYGYTF. Here the CDR3 DNA reads TGTGCCAGCAGTTACACAGGGGACCCCTATGGCTACACCTTC.